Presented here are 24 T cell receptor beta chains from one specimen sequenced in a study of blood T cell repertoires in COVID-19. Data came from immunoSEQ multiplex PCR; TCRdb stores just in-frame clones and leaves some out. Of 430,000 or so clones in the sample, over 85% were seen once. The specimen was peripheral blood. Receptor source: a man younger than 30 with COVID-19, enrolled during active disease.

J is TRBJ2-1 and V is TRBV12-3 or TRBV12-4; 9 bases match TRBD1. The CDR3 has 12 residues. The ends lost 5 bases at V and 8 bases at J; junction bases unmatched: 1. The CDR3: CASSTGGDEQFF. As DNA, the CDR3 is TGTGCCAGCAGTACAGGGGGCGATGAGCAGTTCTTC.

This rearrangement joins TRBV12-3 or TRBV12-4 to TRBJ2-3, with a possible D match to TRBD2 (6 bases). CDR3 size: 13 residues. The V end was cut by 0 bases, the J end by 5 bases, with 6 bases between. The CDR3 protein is CASSLAGGDTQYF. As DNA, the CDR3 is TGTGCCAGCAGTTTAGCGGGAGGAGATACGCAGTATTTT.

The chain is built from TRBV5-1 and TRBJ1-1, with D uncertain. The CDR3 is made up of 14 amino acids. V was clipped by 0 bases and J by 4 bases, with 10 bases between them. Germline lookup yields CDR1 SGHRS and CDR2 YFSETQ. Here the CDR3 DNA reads TGCGCCAGCAGCTTGGGTCTGTCGGGCACTGAAGCTTTCTTT. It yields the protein CASSLGLSGTEAFF.

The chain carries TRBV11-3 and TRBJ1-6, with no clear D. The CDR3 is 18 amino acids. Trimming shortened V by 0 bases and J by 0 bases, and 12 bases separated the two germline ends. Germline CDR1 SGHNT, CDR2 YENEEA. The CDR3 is CASSLDRTSSSYNSPLHF. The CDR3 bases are TGTGCCAGCAGCTTAGATCGTACTTCGAGCTCCTATAATTCACCCCTCCACTTT.

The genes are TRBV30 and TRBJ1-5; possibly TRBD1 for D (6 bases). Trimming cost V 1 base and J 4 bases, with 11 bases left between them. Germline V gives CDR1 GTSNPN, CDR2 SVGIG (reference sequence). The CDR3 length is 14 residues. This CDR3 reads CAWSGGTLNQPQHF. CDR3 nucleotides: TGTGCCTGGAGTGGGGGGACACTAAATCAGCCCCAGCATTTT.

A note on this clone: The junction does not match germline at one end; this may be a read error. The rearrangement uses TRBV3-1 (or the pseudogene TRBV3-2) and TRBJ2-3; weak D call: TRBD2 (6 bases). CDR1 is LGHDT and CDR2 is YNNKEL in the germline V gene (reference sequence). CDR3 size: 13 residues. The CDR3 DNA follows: TGTGCCAGCAGCCCGGAGGGTACAGTTACGCAGTATTTT. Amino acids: CASSPEGTVTQYF.

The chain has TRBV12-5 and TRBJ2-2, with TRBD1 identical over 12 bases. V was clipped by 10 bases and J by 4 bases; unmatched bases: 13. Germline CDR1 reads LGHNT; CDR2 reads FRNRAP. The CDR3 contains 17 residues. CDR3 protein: CATPGTGGAYGTGELFF. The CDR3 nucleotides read TGTGCTACCCCCGGGACAGGGGGCGCATATGGCACCGGGGAGCTGTTTTTT.

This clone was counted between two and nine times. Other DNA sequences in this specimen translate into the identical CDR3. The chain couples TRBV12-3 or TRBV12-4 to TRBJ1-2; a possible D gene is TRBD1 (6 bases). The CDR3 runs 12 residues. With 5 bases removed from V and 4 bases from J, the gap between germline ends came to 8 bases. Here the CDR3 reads CASSRTVYGYTF. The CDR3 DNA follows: TGTGCCAGCAGTAGGACAGTCTATGGCTACACCTTC.

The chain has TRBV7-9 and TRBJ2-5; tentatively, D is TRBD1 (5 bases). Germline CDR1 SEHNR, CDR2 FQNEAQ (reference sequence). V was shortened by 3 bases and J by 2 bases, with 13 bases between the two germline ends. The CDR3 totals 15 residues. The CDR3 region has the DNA TGTGCCAGCAGCTTCCCAACCACAGGACAAGAGACCCAGTACTTC. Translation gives CASSFPTTGQETQYF.

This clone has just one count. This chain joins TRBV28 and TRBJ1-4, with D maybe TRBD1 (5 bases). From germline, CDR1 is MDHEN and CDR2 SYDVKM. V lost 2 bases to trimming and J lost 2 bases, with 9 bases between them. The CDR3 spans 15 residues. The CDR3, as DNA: TGTGCCAGCAGTTTAGCGGGGCGGACTAATGAAAAACTGTTTTTT. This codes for CASSLAGRTNEKLFF.

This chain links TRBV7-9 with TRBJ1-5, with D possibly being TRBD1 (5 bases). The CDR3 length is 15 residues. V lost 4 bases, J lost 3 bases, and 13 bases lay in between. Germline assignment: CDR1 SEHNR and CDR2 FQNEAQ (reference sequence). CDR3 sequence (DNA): TGTGCCAGCAGCTCCAGGGATGAGGCCAATCAGCCCCAGCATTTT. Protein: CASSSRDEANQPQHF. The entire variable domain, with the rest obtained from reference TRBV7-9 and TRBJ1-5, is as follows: DTGVSQNPRHKITKRGQNVTFRCDPISEHNRLYWYRQTLGQGPEFLTYFQNEAQLEKSRLLSDRFSAERPKGSFSTLEIQRTEQGDSAMYLCASSSRDEANQPQHFGDGTRLSIL.

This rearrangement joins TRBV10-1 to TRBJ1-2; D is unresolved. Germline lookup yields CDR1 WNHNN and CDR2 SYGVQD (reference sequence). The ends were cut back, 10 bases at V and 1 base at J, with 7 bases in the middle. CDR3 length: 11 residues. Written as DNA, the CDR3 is TGCGCCACGGAGCTTAACTATGGCTACACCTTC. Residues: CATELNYGYTF.

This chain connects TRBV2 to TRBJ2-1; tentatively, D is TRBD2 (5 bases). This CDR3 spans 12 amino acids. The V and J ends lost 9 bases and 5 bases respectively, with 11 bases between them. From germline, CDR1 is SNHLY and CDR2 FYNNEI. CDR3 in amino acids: CARVVGNNEQFF. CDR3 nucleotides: TGTGCCAGGGTGGTCGGGAACAATGAGCAGTTCTTC.

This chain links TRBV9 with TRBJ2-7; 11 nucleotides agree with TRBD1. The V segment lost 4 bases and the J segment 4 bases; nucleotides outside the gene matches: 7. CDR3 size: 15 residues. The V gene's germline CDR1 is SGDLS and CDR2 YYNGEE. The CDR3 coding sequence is TGTGCCAGCAGCCCCGCCGGGACAGGGGGTTACGAGCAGTACTTC. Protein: CASSPAGTGGYEQYF.

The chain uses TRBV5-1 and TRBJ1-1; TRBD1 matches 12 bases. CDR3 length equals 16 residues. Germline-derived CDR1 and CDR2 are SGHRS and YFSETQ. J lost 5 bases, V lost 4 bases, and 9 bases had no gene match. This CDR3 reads CASSTGTGGRGTEAFF. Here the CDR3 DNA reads TGCGCCAGCAGCACCGGGACAGGGGGCCGGGGGACTGAAGCTTTCTTT.

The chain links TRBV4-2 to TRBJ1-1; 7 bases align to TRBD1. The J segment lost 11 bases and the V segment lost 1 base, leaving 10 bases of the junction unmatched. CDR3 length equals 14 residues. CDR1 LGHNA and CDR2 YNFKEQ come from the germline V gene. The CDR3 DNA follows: TGTGCCAGCAGCCAAGGAACAGGGGAAGTGTTGGCTTTCTTT. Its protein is CASSQGTGEVLAFF.

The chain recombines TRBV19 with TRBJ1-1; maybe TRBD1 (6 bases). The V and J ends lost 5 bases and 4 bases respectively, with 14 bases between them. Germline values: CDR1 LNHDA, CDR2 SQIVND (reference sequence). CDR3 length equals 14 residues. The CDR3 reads CASSVRGGATEAFF. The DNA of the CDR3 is TGTGCCAGTAGTGTCCGCGGGGGGGCCACTGAAGCTTTCTTT. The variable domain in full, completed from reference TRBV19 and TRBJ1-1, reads DGGITQSPKYLFRKEGQNVTLSCEQNLNHDAMYWYRQDPGQGLRLIYYSQIVNDFQKGDIAEGYSVSREKKESFPLTVTSAQKNPTAFYLCASSVRGGATEAFFGQGTRLTVV.

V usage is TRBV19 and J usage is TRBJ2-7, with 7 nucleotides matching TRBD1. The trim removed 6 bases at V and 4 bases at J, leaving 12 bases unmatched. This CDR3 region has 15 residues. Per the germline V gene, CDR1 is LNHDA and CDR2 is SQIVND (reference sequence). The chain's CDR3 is CASSTPGGSRYEQYF. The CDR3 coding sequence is TGTGCCAGTAGCACCCCAGGGGGATCTCGATACGAGCAGTACTTC.

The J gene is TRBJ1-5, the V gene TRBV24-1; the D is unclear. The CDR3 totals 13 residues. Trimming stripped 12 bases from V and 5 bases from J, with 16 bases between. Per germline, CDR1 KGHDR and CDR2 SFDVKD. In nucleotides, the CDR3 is TGTGCCGTTCAAGGAGGGTGGGATCAGCCCCAGCATTTT. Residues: CAVQGGWDQPQHF.

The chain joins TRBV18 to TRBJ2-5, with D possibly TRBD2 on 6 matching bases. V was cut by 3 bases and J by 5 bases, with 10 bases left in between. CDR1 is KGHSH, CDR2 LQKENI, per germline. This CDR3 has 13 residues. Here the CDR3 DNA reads TGTGCCAGCTCACCTACACGGGGGGAGACCCAGTACTTC. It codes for CASSPTRGETQYF.

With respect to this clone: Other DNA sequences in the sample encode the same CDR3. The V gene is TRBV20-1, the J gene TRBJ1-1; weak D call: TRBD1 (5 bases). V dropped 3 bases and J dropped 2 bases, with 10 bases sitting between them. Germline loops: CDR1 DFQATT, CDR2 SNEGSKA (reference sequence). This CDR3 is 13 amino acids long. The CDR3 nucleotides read TGCAGTGCTAGTCTGGGGGGAAACACTGAAGCTTTCTTT. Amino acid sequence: CSASLGGNTEAFF.

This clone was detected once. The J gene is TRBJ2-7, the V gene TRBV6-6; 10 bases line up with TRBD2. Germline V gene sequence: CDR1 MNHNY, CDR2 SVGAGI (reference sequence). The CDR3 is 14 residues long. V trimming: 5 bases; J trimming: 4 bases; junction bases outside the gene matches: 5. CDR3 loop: CASSRSGGAYEQYF. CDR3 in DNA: TGTGCCAGCAGTAGAAGCGGGGGGGCTTACGAGCAGTACTTC.

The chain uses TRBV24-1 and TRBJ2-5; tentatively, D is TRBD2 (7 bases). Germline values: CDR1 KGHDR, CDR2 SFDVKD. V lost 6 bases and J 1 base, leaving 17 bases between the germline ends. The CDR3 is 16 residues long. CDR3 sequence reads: CATSPRGRGGQETQYF. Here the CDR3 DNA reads TGTGCCACCAGTCCCAGGGGAAGGGGGGGCCAAGAGACCCAGTACTTC.

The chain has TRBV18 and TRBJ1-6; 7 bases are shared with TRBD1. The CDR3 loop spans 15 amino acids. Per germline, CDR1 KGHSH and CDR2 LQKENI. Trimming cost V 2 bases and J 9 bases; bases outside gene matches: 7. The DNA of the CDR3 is TGTGCCAGCTCACCAGTATCAGACAGGGTTTCACCCCTCCACTTT. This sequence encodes CASSPVSDRVSPLHF.